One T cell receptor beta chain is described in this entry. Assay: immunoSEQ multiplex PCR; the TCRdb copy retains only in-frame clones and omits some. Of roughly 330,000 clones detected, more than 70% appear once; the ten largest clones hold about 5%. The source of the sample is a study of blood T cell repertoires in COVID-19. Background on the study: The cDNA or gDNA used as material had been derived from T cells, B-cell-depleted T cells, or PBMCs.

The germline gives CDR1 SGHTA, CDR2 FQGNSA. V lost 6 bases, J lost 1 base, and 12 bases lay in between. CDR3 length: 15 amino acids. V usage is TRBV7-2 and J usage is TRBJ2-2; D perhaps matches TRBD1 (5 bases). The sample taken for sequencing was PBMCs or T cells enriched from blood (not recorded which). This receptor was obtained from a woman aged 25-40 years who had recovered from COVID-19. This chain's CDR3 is CASRKRTLNTGELFF. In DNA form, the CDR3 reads TGTGCCAGCAGAAAAAGGACATTGAACACCGGGGAGCTGTTTTTT.